This TCR beta chain originates from a study of T cells in Graves' hyperthyroidism and ophthalmopathy (dated by TCRdb to about 2019). About the investigation overall: Peripheral blood samples were taken at initial diagnosis, before any treatment was given. Following sampling, methimazole starting at 30 mg daily was given to hyperthyroidism patients, and high-dose intravenous methylprednisolone was given to ophthalmopathy patients. The paper describes TCR Vbeta CDR3 sequencing of more than 120 peripheral blood samples, made up of fewer than 50 ophthalmopathy patients, around 78 hyperthyroidism patients and some 17 progressor patients. Prospective prediction of ophthalmopathy was tested in an independent validation cohort consisting of some 20 hyperthyroidism patients and over 15 patients who later progressed to ophthalmopathy. The 100 discovery patients were randomly divided into training and test sets at a 7:3 ratio. TCR V-J signatures able to tell the groups apart were searched for in a discovery cohort of 100 patients, of whom 43 had Graves' ophthalmopathy and more than 55 had stable Graves' hyperthyroidism. The study also compared thyroid tissue and blood T-cell repertoires from roughly 6 Graves' hyperthyroidism patients. The study at large found these results: Sample size was not statistically predetermined, and investigators were not blinded to group allocation. During validation, the model predicted progression to ophthalmopathy a median of around six months ahead of onset, with roughly 65% sensitivity and under 85% specificity. A model built on a 13 V-J signature distinguished ophthalmopathy from stable hyperthyroidism, reaching roughly 88% sensitivity and 81.08% specificity in cross-validation and 80%/75% in testing. Most expanded thyroid clonotypes (frequency above 0.001) were also detected in blood, suggesting blood repertoires may reflect thyroid immune responses.

Hyperthyroidism patients were newly diagnosed, with disease duration under 2 months, and aged 18 to 65 years. Patients with uncontrolled infections, other autoimmune diseases, pregnancy or lactation were excluded. Diagnoses relied on clinical symptoms, serum thyroxine and TRAb, thyroid ultrasound and orbital computed tomography. For progressor patients, blood was drawn at the first diagnosis of hyperthyroidism, before any ophthalmopathy symptoms had appeared. PBMCs were isolated from about 9.2 ml of fresh peripheral blood by Ficoll-Paque density gradient centrifugation. Progressor patients were initially diagnosed with Graves' hyperthyroidism and developed ophthalmopathy during follow-up. Total RNA was extracted with Trizol reagent, and quality was checked on an Agilent 2100 Bioanalyzer. Amplification of TCR beta CDR3 regions was carried out from RNA transcripts. The TCR CDR3 was subjected to a first round of RT-PCR using the HTBI primer set and the Qiagen OneStep RT-PCR kit. Libraries were constructed in a second round of multiplex PCR, after which size selection and purification were carried out. The libraries were sequenced on an Illumina HiSeq2000 using paired-end 100 bp reads. In the original analysis: SOAPnuke was used to process the raw data, removing reads that contained adapters or uncalled bases, had a mean Phred below 15, or lacked an exact match to the constant primer or identifier. High-quality paired reads were merged using COPE v1.2.5, and each unique nucleotide sequence was defined as a clonotype. Clonotypes were aligned to IMGT TRBV, TRBD and TRBJ reference segments using MiTCR v1.1. Analysis was restricted to V-J combinations with a frequency above 0.0001, which covered over 98% of repertoires. A TCS score was defined as the ratio between F50 (clonal expansion) and ExV (chaos), using BLOSUM62-based TCRdist between CDR3 peptides within each V-J. Welch's t-statistics and random forest reduced some 510 V-J features to roughly 13, which were used in a naive Bayes classifier (R e1071). TCRdb passed the public sequencing reads through fastp at Q25 and MiXCR, retaining productive beta sequences. When rows share a CDR3 protein, they turn into one entry using the most common DNA and genes. These V and J calls originate from TCRdb's pipeline instead of the authors' own analysis. The sample table holds nearly 600,000 distinct CDR3 sequences, of which approximately 15% were seen once. The top ten clones comprise around 5.4% of the sample.

This clonotype was picked up many times. No antigen is known for it. One base away there is no much larger clone; base qualities are not given. Sequences SGHVS (CDR1) and FQNEAQ (CDR2) are obtained from the germline V gene. CDR3 length: 15 amino acids, cysteine to phenylalanine. The DNA shown is the 45-base CDR3, in frame from base 1. Cut back by 0 bases and 3 bases, the V and J ends lie 9 bases apart. This sequence originates from a woman aged 25 to 39 with Graves' hyperthyroidism that later progressed to Graves' ophthalmopathy. The V and J genes are TRBV7-8 and TRBJ2-1, with no confidently assigned D gene. The sample consisted of blood. The CDR3 region has the sequence CASSLAVADYNEQFF. The nucleotide sequence reads TGTGCCAGCAGCTTAGCGGTGGCGGACTACAATGAGCAGTTCTTC.